A single TCR beta chain is shown here with its context. The antigen remains unidentified. The data derive from a study of cytomegalovirus exposure and HLA in healthy donors. The study's findings and limits: TCR beta V- and J-gene trimming, according to a later analysis, was linked to a missense DCLRE1C variant. When the data were analyzed later, several of the most significant clusters appeared to be linked to common viral pathogens.

Primers for the PCR totalled 60 Vbeta and 13 Jbeta. Assay used: immunoSEQ multiplex PCR; TCRdb lists only in-frame clones, some missing. The repertoire holds some 170,000 clones, with roughly 80% as singletons. This CDR3 region has 15 residues. V gave up 2 bases and J gave up 7 bases; unmatched junction bases: 5. Per germline, CDR1 LGHNA and CDR2 YSLEER. Sequenced sample: PBMCs. This TCR derives from a woman aged 25-40 years in good health and CMV-seropositive. The chain couples TRBV4-3 to TRBJ2-1; TRBD2 matches at 10 bases. Here the CDR3 reads CASSQLAGEGNEQFF. The CDR3 coding sequence is TGCGCCAGCAGCCAACTAGCGGGGGAGGGAAATGAGCAGTTCTTC.